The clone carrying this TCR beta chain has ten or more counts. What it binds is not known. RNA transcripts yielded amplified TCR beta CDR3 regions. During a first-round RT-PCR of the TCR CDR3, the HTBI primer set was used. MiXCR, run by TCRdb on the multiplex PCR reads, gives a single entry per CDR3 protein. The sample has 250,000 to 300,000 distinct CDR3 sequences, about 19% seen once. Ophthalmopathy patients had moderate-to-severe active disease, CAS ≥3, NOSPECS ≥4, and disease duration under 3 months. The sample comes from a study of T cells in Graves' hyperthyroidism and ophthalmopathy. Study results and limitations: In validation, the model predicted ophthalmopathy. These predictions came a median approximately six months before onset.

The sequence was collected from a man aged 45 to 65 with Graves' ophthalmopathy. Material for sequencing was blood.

CDR3 bases: TGTGCCAGCTTAACCCCAAGCGGGAACGGGTACGAGCAGTACTTC. Residues: CASLTPSGNGYEQYF. The rearrangement uses TRBV28 and TRBJ2-7, with TRBD2 matching 7 bases. The CDR3 is 15 amino acids. V gave up 8 bases and J gave up 4 bases; unmatched junction bases: 14. Germline values: CDR1 MDHEN, CDR2 SYDVKM.